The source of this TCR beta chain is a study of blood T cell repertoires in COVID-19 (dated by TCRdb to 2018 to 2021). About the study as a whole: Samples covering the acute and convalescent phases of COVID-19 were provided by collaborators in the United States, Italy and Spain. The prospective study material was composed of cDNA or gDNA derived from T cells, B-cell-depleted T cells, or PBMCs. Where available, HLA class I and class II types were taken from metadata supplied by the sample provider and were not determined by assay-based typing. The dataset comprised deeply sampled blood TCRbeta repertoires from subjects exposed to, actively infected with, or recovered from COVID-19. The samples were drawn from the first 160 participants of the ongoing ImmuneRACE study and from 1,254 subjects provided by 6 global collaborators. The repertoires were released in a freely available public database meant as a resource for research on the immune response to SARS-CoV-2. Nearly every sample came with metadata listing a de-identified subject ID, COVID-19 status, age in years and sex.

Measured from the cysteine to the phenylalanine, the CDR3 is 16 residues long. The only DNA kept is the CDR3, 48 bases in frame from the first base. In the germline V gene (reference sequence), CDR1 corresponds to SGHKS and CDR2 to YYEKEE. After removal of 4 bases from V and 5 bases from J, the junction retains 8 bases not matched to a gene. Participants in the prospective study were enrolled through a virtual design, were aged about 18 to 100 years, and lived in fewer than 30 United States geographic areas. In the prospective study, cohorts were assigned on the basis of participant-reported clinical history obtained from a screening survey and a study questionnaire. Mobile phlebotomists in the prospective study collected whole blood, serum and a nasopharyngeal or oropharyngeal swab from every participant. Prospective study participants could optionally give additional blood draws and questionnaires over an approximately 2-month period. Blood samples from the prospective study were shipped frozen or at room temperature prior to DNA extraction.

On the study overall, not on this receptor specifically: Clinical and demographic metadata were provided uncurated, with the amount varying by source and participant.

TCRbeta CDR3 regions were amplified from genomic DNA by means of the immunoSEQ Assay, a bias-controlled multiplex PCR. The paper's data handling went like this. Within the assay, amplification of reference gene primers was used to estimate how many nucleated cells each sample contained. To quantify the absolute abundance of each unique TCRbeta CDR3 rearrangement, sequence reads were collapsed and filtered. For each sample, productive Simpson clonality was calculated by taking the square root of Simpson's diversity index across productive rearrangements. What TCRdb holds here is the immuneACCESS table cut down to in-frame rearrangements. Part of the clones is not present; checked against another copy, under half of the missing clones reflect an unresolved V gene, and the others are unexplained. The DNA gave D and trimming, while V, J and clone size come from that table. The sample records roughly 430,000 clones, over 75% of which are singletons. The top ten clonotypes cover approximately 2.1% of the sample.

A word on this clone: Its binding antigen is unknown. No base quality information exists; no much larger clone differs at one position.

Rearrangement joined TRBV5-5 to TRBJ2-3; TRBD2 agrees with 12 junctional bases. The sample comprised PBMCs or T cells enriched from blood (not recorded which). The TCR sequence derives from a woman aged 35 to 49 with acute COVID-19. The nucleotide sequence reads TGTGCCAGCAGCGATCCTAGCGGGGGGGCCTTAGATACGCAGTATTTT. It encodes CASSDPSGGALDTQYF.